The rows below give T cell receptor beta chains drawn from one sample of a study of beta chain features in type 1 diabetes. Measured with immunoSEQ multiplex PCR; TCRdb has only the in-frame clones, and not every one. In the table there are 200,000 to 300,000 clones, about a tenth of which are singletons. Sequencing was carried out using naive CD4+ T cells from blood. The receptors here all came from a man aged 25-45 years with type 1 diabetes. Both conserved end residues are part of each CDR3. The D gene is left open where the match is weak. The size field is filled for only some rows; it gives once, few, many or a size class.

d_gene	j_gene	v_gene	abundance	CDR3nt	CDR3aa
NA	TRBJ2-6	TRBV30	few	TGTGCCTGGAGTCCCAGGCCGAGCTCTGGGGCCAACGTCCTGACTTTC	CAWSPRPSSGANVLTF
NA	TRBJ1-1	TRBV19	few	TGTGCCAGTAACCGGGTATCTTCTGCTGAAGCTTTCTTT	CASNRVSSAEAFF
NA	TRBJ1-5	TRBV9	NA	TGTGCCAGCAGCGTACCGAAAAGGGGATTTCTTTGGAATCAGCCCCAGCATTTT	CASSVPKRGFLWNQPQHF
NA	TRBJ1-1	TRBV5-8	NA	TGTGCCAGCAGCTTGGACGGGACTACTAACACTGAAGCTTTCTTT	CASSLDGTTNTEAFF
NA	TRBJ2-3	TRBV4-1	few	TGCGCCAGCAGCCTTGGGCAACCCACAGATACGCAGTATTTT	CASSLGQPTDTQYF
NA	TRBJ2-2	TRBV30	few	TGTGCCTGGAAACAGGGCTCCTCTACCGGGGAGCTGTTTTTT	CAWKQGSSTGELFF
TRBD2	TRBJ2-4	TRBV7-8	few	TGTGCCAGCAGCCCCACGTGGGGGGGGGCCAAAAACATTCAGTACTTC	CASSPTWGGAKNIQYF
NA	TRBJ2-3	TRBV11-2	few	TGTGCCAGCAGCTTAGGGTCCAGGGTCGCAGATACGCAGTATTTT	CASSLGSRVADTQYF
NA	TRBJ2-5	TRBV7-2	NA	TGTGCCAGCAGCTTGGGCAGAATCGAAGAGACCCAGTACTTC	CASSLGRIEETQYF
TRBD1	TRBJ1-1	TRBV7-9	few	TGTGCCAGCAGAAAGGACAGGGGGATGAACACTGAAGCTTTCTTT	CASRKDRGMNTEAFF
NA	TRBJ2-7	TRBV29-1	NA	TGCAGCGTTGATCAGGACAACTCCTACGAGCAGTACTTC	CSVDQDNSYEQYF
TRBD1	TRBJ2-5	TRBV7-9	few	TGTGCCAGCAGCTTAGGGCAACAGGGGCAAGAGACCCAGTACTTC	CASSLGQQGQETQYF
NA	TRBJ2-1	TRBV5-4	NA	TGTGCCAGCAGCTTTTATCAGGGCTACAATGAGCAGTTCTTC	CASSFYQGYNEQFF
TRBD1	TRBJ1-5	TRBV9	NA	TGTGCCAGCAGCGTAGGTGGGACAGGTAATCAGCCCCAGCATTTT	CASSVGGTGNQPQHF
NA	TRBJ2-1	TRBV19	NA	TGTGCCAGTAGCCGACCCACAGGCTACAATGAGCAGTTCTTC	CASSRPTGYNEQFF
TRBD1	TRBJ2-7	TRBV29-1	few	TGCAGCGTTGAAGGGACAGGGGATAGCTACGAGCAGTACTTC	CSVEGTGDSYEQYF
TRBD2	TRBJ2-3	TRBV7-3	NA	TGTGCCAGCAGCTCTGGGACTAGCGGGCCAGATACGCAGTATTTT	CASSSGTSGPDTQYF
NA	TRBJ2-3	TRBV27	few	TGTGCCAGCAGTTTGAGGGATGTAGGCACAGATACGCAGTATTTT	CASSLRDVGTDTQYF
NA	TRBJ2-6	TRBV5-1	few	TGCGCCAGCAGCTTACCGACAGAAAACTCTGGGGCCAACGTCCTGACTTTC	CASSLPTENSGANVLTF
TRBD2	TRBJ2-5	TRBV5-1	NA	TGCGCCAGCAGCTTGGGGCTAGCGGGGGGAACACAAGAGACCCAGTACTTC	CASSLGLAGGTQETQYF
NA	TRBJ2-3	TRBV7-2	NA	TGTGCCAGCACCTCGAGAGGAGGAGCCACAGATACGCAGTATTTT	CASTSRGGATDTQYF
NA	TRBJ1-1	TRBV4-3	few	TGCGCCAGCAGCCAAGATCTAGAGTTTCTCAGAGGAGCTTTCTTT	CASSQDLEFLRGAFF
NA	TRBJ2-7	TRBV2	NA	TGTGCCAGCAGTGAACAATCCTACGAGCAGTACTTC	CASSEQSYEQYF
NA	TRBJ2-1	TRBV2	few	TGTGCCAGCAGCAGGGAGGATGAGCAGTTCTTC	CASSREDEQFF
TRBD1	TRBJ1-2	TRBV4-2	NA	TGTGCCAGCAGCCCCCCCGGGACAGGGGGGCATGGCTACACCTTC	CASSPPGTGGHGYTF
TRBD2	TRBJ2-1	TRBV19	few	TGTGCCAGTAGCGGGGGAGGGAAAAACTCCTACAATGAGCAGTTCTTC	CASSGGGKNSYNEQFF
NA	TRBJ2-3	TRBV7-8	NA	TGTGCCAGCAGCAAGCTCGGGACAGATACGCAGTATTTT	CASSKLGTDTQYF
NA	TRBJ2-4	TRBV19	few	TGTGCCAGTAGTATCCGAGGAATTGAGGACATTCAGTACTTC	CASSIRGIEDIQYF
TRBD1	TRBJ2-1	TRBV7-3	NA	TGTGCCAGCAGCCCGCGGACAGGGGACAATGAGCAGTTCTTC	CASSPRTGDNEQFF
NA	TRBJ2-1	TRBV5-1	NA	TGCGCCAGCAGCCCCCCGGGGGATGAGCAGTTCTTC	CASSPPGDEQFF
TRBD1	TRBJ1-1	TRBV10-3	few	TGTGCCATCAGCACGGGACAGAGAATCGAAGCTTTCTTT	CAISTGQRIEAFF
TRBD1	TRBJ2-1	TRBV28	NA	TGTGCCAGCAGACCCCCGGGACAGCAATACAATGAGCAGTTCTTC	CASRPPGQQYNEQFF
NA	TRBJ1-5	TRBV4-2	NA	TGTGCCAGCAGCCAAGGACGGGAGAGAAATCAGCCCCAGCATTTT	CASSQGRERNQPQHF
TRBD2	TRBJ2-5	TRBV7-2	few	TGTGCCAGCAGCTTTACTAAGCGGGGGGGCGAGGCCCAGTACTTC	CASSFTKRGGEAQYF
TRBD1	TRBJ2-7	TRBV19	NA	TGTGCCAGTAGTATTCCGGGACAGGGAACCCTCGAGCAGTACTTC	CASSIPGQGTLEQYF
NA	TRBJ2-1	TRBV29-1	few	TGCAGCGTTGACCCCTGGCTCCCTTCCTACAATGAGCAGTTCTTC	CSVDPWLPSYNEQFF
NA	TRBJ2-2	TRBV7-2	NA	TGTGCCAGCAGAACAGGCTCGAACACCGGGGAGCTGTTTTTT	CASRTGSNTGELFF
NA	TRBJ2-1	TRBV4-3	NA	TGCGCCAGCAGCCAAGCCGGTTTAAATGAGCAGTTCTTC	CASSQAGLNEQFF
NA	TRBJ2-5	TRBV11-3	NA	TGTGCCAGCAGCCCCTCCGCAGGCCAGGAGACCCAGTACTTC	CASSPSAGQETQYF
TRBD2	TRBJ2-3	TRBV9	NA	TGTGCCAGCAGCGTAGCTAGCGGGGGGGTAGATACGCAGTATTTT	CASSVASGGVDTQYF
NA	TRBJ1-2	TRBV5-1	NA	TGCGCCAGCAGCTTCCCGGGACATCCCACCTTC	CASSFPGHPTF
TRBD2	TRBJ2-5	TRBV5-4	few	TGTGCCAGCAGCTTGGGTGGAATAGATCGGGGGGGTAGGCAAGAGACCCAGTACTTC	CASSLGGIDRGGRQETQYF
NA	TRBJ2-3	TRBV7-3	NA	TGTGCCAGCAGCCTCGGGAGCAGCACAGATACGCAGTATTTT	CASSLGSSTDTQYF
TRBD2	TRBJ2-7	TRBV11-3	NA	TGTGCCAGCAGCACGGCCGACGGGGGGGAATCCTACGAGCAGTACTTC	CASSTADGGESYEQYF
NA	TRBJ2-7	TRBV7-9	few	TGTGCCAGCACCACGACGGGTCCCTACGAGCAGTACTTC	CASTTTGPYEQYF
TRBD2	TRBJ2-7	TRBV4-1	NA	TGCGCCAGCAGCCAGACTAGCGGGGGCCGCTACGAGCAGTACTTC	CASSQTSGGRYEQYF
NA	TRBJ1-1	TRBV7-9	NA	TGTGCCAGCAGCTCACGGACAGACACTGAAGCTTTCTTT	CASSSRTDTEAFF